This T cell receptor beta chain was captured by sequencing in a study of follicular helper T cells after annual influenza vaccination (dated by TCRdb to between 2016 and 2019). As for the study more broadly: Blood was drawn on days 0, 7 and 28 after each seasonal influenza vaccination. To study recall of cTfh clones, some subjects were followed across successive annual vaccinations spanning the 2013-2014, 2014-2015 and 2015-2016 seasons. One week after vaccination, a second recruited cohort of 12 to 13 subjects (Table S1) displayed a similar ICOS+CD38+ cTfh response. Multi-year samples were available for six subjects, with four spanning two vaccination seasons and two spanning three seasons. The 2013-2014 samples were cryopreserved, while the 2015 samples were processed right after collection. The paper as a whole reports these results and caveats: Successive annual vaccinations recalled a recurrent oligoclonal ICOS+CD38+ cTfh response that contained tetramer and AIM influenza-specific clonotypes. Because only roughly 10-20% of the analyzed cells gave productive TCRB sequences, there was no way to sample rare clonotypes. Day 7 ICOS+CD38+ clones were most often found later in ICOS-CD38- cTfh, suggesting that subset may serve as a memory reservoir. ICOS+CD38+ cTfh clonality correlated with the frequency of that population, and its change correlated with the change in circulating plasmablast frequency.

This clone was picked up a small number of times. The antigen it binds to is not known. Per-nucleotide qualities are absent, and no much larger clonotype sits a single base away. The sample's time point label, decoded: 2015-2016 season, 7 days after influenza vaccination. Adults were given seasonal inactivated influenza vaccine (Fluvarix), and sorted blood CD4 subsets were followed by TCRB sequencing before and after vaccination. Subjects were considered eligible if community-dwelling and if influenza vaccine had not been received in the prior 6 months. Exclusions included influenza vaccine contraindications, substance abuse, HIV/AIDS, active malignancy, immunomodulatory medication and active illness such as respiratory infection. Per time point, between roughly 40 and 100 mL of blood was sampled. Non-naive CD4+CXCR5+PD-1+ cells were defined as circulating Tfh and were sorted into two fractions, ICOS+CD38+ and ICOS-CD38-. PBMC were isolated using Ficoll-Paque PLUS or SepMate separation. Before DNA was extracted, the cell subsets were sorted from PBMC using a BD FACS Aria.

The method behind the library was the immunoSEQ multiplex PCR assay. Adaptive Biotechnologies carried out TCRB amplification, library preparation, sequencing and preliminary bioinformatics at Survey level resolution. For TCRB sequencing, genomic DNA from the sorted cTfh populations was amplified by multiplex PCR. The study's own analysis went as follows. Clonality was computed in R as 1 minus normalized Shannon entropy; the Gini index was calculated with the R package ineq. To get the overlap score, the summed counts of shared sequences were divided by the total counts of all sequences in both of the compared samples. Fisher's exact test, with an assumed theoretical repertoire of 10^7 TCRB sequences, was used to assess the significance of shared clonotypes. In TCRdb, the immuneACCESS table is reduced to in-frame sequences with V and J assigned. These tables do not hold every clone; where another copy was compared, an unresolved V gene accounts for under half, and the others remain unexplained. The V and J calls and clone size were taken over from that table, and D and trimming were inferred from the DNA. The sample table records roughly 7,900 clones; over 70% of these occur just once. About 1.6% of the sample is in the top ten clones.

Reading the germline V gene gives CDR1 MDHEN and CDR2 SYDVKM. Taken from cysteine to phenylalanine, the CDR3 has 12 residues. Only the CDR3 part of the read is kept: 36 bases, read in frame from the first base. V sheds 2 bases and J sheds 3 bases, leaving 4 bases between their ends. This receptor was taken from an adult who received the influenza vaccine. The sequenced sample was CXCR5+ CD38- circulating T follicular helper cells from blood, obtained 7 days after influenza vaccination. The cell subset or site label, as the study defines it: circulating Tfh, non-naive CD4+CXCR5+PD-1+ (ICOS+CD38+ or ICOS-CD38-). Rearrangement joined TRBV28 to TRBJ1-2, with the D gene call left open. Read as DNA, the sequence is TGTGCCAGCAGTTTACTCTACTATGGCTACACCTTC. Its protein product is CASSLLYYGYTF.